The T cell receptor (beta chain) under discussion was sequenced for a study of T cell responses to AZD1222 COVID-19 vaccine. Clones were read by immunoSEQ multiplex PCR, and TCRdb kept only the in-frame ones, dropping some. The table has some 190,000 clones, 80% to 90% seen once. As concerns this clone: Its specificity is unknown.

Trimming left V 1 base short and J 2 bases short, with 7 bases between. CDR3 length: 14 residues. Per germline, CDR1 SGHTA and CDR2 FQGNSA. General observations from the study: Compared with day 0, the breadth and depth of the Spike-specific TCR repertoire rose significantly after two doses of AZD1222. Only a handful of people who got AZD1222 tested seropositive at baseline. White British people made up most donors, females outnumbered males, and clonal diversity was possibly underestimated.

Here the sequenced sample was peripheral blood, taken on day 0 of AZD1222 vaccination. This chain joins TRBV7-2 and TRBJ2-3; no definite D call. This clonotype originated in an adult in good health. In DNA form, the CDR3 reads TGTGCCAGCAGCTTAGAGTTAGCCACAGATACGCAGTATTTT. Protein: CASSLELATDTQYF.